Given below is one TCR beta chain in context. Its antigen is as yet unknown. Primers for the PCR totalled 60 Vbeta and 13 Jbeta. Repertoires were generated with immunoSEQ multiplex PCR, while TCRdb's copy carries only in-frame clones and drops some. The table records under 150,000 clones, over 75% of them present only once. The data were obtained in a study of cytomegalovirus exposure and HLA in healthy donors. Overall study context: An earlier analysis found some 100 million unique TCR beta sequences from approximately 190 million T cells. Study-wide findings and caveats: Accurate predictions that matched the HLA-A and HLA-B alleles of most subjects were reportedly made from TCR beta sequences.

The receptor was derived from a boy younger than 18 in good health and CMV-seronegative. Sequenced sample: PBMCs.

CDR3 amino acids: CAWNPTGAGGQPQHF. The CDR3 DNA reads as TGTGCCTGGAACCCGACAGGGGCGGGCGGTCAGCCCCAGCATTTT. The chain has TRBV30 and TRBJ1-5; 8 bases fit TRBD1. The ends lost 4 bases at V and 6 bases at J; junction bases unmatched: 11. Germline CDR1 and CDR2: GTSNPN and SVGIG (reference sequence). CDR3 length: 15 amino acids. Full variable domain (outside the CDR3, taken from reference TRBV30 and TRBJ1-5): SQTIHQWPATLVQPVGSPLSLECTVEGTSNPNLYWYRQAAGRGLQLLFYSVGIGQISSEVPQNLSASRPQDRQFILSSKKLLLSDSGFYLCAWNPTGAGGQPQHFGDGTRLSIL.